The 23 T cell receptor beta chains below all came from one sample that was sequenced in a study of blood T cells in healthy people across ages. PCR was performed a second time for about 7 to 12 cycles using a sample-barcoded 5' primer and a J-beta primer mix. TCRdb used MiXCR to reprocess the 5' RACE reads, holding one entry per CDR3 protein. The repertoire includes a few hundred thousand distinct CDR3 sequences, about 26% of them detected once, and under 4.5% sits in the top ten. These data were likewise used in another study, on T cells of mothers and their children.

Sequences were obtained from blood. These receptors all stem from a boy between 2 and 15 years old in good health.

This clonotype was counted only a few times. The chain links TRBV29-1 to TRBJ2-5, with D unresolved. This CDR3 has 12 residues. V was trimmed by 4 bases and J by 1 base, leaving 7 bases between them. Germline values: CDR1 SQVTM, CDR2 ANQGSEA. The CDR3 spells CSVVRVQETQYF. Written as DNA, the CDR3 is TGCAGCGTTGTGAGAGTCCAAGAGACCCAGTACTTC.

The chain links TRBV27 to TRBJ2-2, with a weak D call TRBD1 (6 bases). With 7 bases removed from V and 6 bases from J, the gap between germline ends came to 9 bases. Germline V gives CDR1 MNHEY, CDR2 SMNVEV (reference sequence). The CDR3 has 12 residues. CDR3 loop: CASTKGAGELFF. CDR3 nucleotide sequence: TGTGCCAGCACAAAGGGGGCCGGGGAGCTGTTTTTT.

The chain recombines TRBV29-1 with TRBJ1-2; maybe TRBD1 (5 bases). Trimming shortened V by 3 bases and J by 5 bases, and 16 bases separated the two germline ends. CDR1 is SQVTM, CDR2 ANQGSEA, per germline. The CDR3 runs to 14 residues. The CDR3 reads CSVERAGLGYGYTF. CDR3 coding DNA: TGCAGCGTTGAGAGGGCAGGGTTAGGATATGGCTACACCTTC.

The gene calls are TRBV20-1 and TRBJ1-2, with TRBD1 identical over 8 bases. The CDR3 is 13 residues long. With V trimmed by 5 bases and J by 5 bases, 7 bases remained unmatched. Germline V lookup: CDR1 DFQATT, CDR2 SNEGSKA (reference sequence). CDR3 in amino acids: CSAFSGQGYGYTF. CDR3 DNA sequence: TGCAGTGCTTTTTCCGGACAGGGTTATGGCTACACCTTC.

This clonotype was counted once. This sequence joins TRBV20-1 and TRBJ1-1; no clear D. CDR1 DFQATT and CDR2 SNEGSKA come from the germline V gene (reference sequence). Trimming cost V 0 bases and J 6 bases, with 14 bases left between them. The CDR3 spans 14 residues. DNA for the CDR3: TGCAGTGCTAGAGATGGCCCCGCGGAATCTGAAGCTTTCTTT. Encoded protein: CSARDGPAESEAFF.

This clonotype was observed a handful of times. The chain carries TRBV3-1 and TRBJ2-1; 7 bases fit TRBD2. The J segment lost 4 bases and the V segment lost 1 base, leaving 4 bases of the junction unmatched. Germline CDR1 is LGHDT and CDR2 is YNNKEL (reference sequence). The CDR3 covers 15 residues. The CDR3 reads CASSQVAGVYNEQFF. Written as DNA, the CDR3 is TGTGCCAGCAGCCAAGTAGCGGGTGTTTACAATGAGCAGTTCTTC.

This clonotype showed up just a few times. The CDR3, as DNA: TGTGCCAGCAGCTTTAATACGCAGTATTTT. It codes for CASSFNTQYF. The rearrangement joins TRBV11-2 to TRBJ2-3; D not certain. Germline V CDR1 and CDR2: SGHAT, FQNNGV. Trimming stripped 3 bases from V and 7 bases from J, with 2 bases between. The length of the CDR3 is 10 residues.

This chain joins TRBV7-6 and TRBJ2-7, with 10 bases fitting TRBD2. This CDR3 is 16 amino acids long. The V segment lost 4 bases and the J segment 7 bases; nucleotides outside the gene matches: 13. Germline lookup yields CDR1 SGHVS and CDR2 FNYEAQ. The CDR3 sequence is CASSSGLARGPKEQYF. The CDR3 DNA sequence: TGTGCCAGCAGCTCGGGACTAGCGAGAGGCCCCAAAGAGCAGTACTTC.

The chain links TRBV7-3 to TRBJ2-3, with 9 bases identical to TRBD2. V lost 0 bases and J lost 5; bases outside the gene matches: 6. CDR1 SGHTA and CDR2 FQGTGA come from the germline V gene. The CDR3 covers 16 residues. The CDR3 is CASSLTGGGAGDTQYF. The CDR3 coding sequence is TGTGCCAGCAGCTTAACCGGCGGGGGGGCCGGAGATACGCAGTATTTT.

The J gene is TRBJ2-7, the V gene TRBV18; D possibly matches TRBD1 or TRBD2 (6 bases each). The germline V gene has CDR1 KGHSH and CDR2 LQKENI. The CDR3 covers 15 residues. Trimming shortened V by 1 base and J by 5 bases, and 15 bases separated the two germline ends. In nucleotides, the CDR3 is TGTGCCAGCTCACCACTTGGGGGGCTCTACGACGAGCAGTACTTC. Translating gives CASSPLGGLYDEQYF. The whole variable domain, remainder taken from reference TRBV18 and TRBJ2-7, is NAGVMQNPRHLVRRRGQEARLRCSPMKGHSHVYWYRQLPEEGLKFMVYLQKENIIDESGMPKERFSAEFPKEGPSILRIQQVVRGDSAAYFCASSPLGGLYDEQYFGPGTRLTVT.

J is TRBJ1-5 and V is TRBV2, with D uncertain. With 7 bases removed from V and 3 bases from J, the gap between germline ends came to 7 bases. Germline V gene sequence: CDR1 SNHLY, CDR2 FYNNEI. This CDR3 has 12 amino acids. The CDR3 protein is CASTADNQPQHF. CDR3 sequence (DNA): TGTGCCAGCACCGCGGACAATCAGCCCCAGCATTTT.

This clonotype was seen at least ten times. The chain uses TRBV6-4 and TRBJ2-1; D remains unclear. V shed 3 bases and J shed 0 bases, with 9 bases lying between them. Germline V gene data show CDR1 as MRHNA and CDR2 as SNTAGT. This CDR3 has 15 residues. CDR3 sequence reads: CASSDSFSSYNEQFF. The CDR3 DNA reads TGTGCCAGCAGTGATAGCTTTAGCTCCTACAATGAGCAGTTCTTC.

This clonotype was counted only a few times. The chain couples TRBV6-5 to TRBJ2-5, with 7 nucleotides matching TRBD1. CDR3 length: 15 residues. V lost 6 bases and J lost 4; bases outside the gene matches: 11. CDR1 and CDR2 from the germline V gene are MNHEY and SVGAGI. The CDR3 DNA sequence: TGTGCCAGCAGGGGGACAGCTCTTGGGGGAGAGACCCAGTACTTC. Protein product: CASRGTALGGETQYF.

This clonotype was detected only a few times. The chain has TRBV7-2 and TRBJ2-7; 7 nucleotides match TRBD1. V gave up 0 bases and J gave up 3 bases; unmatched junction bases: 5. Germline values: CDR1 SGHTA, CDR2 FQGNSA. The CDR3 extends over 15 amino acids. Here the CDR3 DNA reads TGTGCCAGCAGCTTAGCTTCGACAGGGAACTACGAGCAGTACTTC. Translating gives CASSLASTGNYEQYF.

The rearrangement joins TRBV7-3 to TRBJ1-2, with D maybe TRBD1 (6 bases). V lost 5 bases, J lost 8 bases, and 12 bases lay in between. Germline CDR1 SGHTA, CDR2 FQGTGA. The CDR3 totals 12 residues. Written as DNA, the CDR3 is TGTGCCAGCAGCCGGGGTCAGGGGGGCTACACCTTC. Translation gives CASSRGQGGYTF. The variable domain in full, with the rest retrieved from reference TRBV7-3 and TRBJ1-2, is GAGVSQTPSNKVTEKGKYVELRCDPISGHTALYWYRQSLGQGPEFLIYFQGTGAADDSGLPNDRFFAVRPEGSVSTLKIQRTERGDSAVYLCASSRGQGGYTFGSGTRLTVV.

The chain joins TRBV29-1 to TRBJ1-2; no reliable D call. The germline CDR1 and CDR2 sequences are SQVTM and ANQGSEA. This CDR3 is built from 9 residues. The V end lost 3 bases, the J end lost 6 bases, and 2 bases lay between the germline ends. The CDR3 DNA reads TGCAGCGTTGATAATGGCTACACCTTC. Its translation is CSVDNGYTF.

A few counts support this clonotype. This CDR3 reads CASQVRTGPAEQYF. The CDR3 DNA is TGTGCCAGCCAAGTCCGGACAGGGCCAGCGGAGCAGTACTTC. V and J are TRBV13 and TRBJ2-7; 8 positions agree with TRBD1. The V gene's germline CDR1 is PRHDT and CDR2 FYEKMQ (reference sequence). Germline trimming cut 8 bases from V and 7 bases from J; bases unmatched to any gene: 13. This CDR3 has 14 amino acids.

This clonotype was seen a handful of times. The gene calls are TRBV29-1 and TRBJ1-1, with a possible D match to TRBD1 (5 bases). Germline CDR1 is SQVTM and CDR2 is ANQGSEA. This CDR3 region has 13 residues. The V and J ends lost 3 bases and 1 base respectively, with 9 bases between them. CDR3 sequence (DNA): TGCAGCGTTGAGACAGTGGGGAACACTGAAGCTTTCTTT. Encoded protein: CSVETVGNTEAFF.

This clonotype was seen ten or more times. The chain uses TRBV25-1 and TRBJ2-5; tentative D call: TRBD2 (6 bases). Trimming left V 1 base short and J 3 bases short, with 9 bases between. The CDR3 spans 14 residues. The germline V gene encodes CDR1 MGHDK and CDR2 SYGVNS. The CDR3 loop is CASSELGGEETQYF. DNA of the CDR3: TGTGCCAGCAGTGAATTAGGAGGGGAAGAGACCCAGTACTTC.

This chain uses TRBV5-1 with TRBJ1-2, with a tentative D call TRBD1 (5 bases). The CDR3 has 15 residues. The germline gives CDR1 SGHRS, CDR2 YFSETQ. V was trimmed by 2 bases and J by 0 bases, leaving 11 bases between them. CDR3 sequence: CASSFGIQANYGYTF. DNA of the CDR3: TGCGCCAGCAGCTTCGGAATACAGGCTAACTATGGCTACACCTTC. The whole variable domain, filled in from reference TRBV5-1 and TRBJ1-2, reads KAGVTQTPRYLIKTRGQQVTLSCSPISGHRSVSWYQQTPGQGLQFLFEYFSETQRNKGNFPGRFSGRQFSNSRSEMNVSTLELGDSALYLCASSFGIQANYGYTFGSGTRLTVV.

V and J are TRBV20-1 and TRBJ2-5; tentative D call: TRBD2 (7 bases). CDR1 is DFQATT, CDR2 SNEGSKA, per germline (reference sequence). CDR3 length: 16 amino acids. V dropped 2 bases and J dropped 5 bases, with 21 bases sitting between them. The CDR3 DNA is TGCAGTGCTAGAAACCACAGGGAGGCGGGGGAGGAGACCCAGTACTTC. Translating gives CSARNHREAGEETQYF.

In its sample, this clonotype was seen a few times. The rearrangement uses TRBV11-2 and TRBJ2-7; the match to TRBD2 covers 8 bases. The trim removed 5 bases at V and 0 bases at J, leaving 9 bases unmatched. CDR3 length: 16 residues. The germline CDR1 and CDR2 sequences are SGHAT and FQNNGV. CDR3 sequence (DNA): TGTGCCAGCAGCGGTTGGGTTAGCGGGGACTCCTACGAGCAGTACTTC. It is translated as CASSGWVSGDSYEQYF.

V usage is TRBV20-1 and J usage is TRBJ1-4; D remains ambiguous. The V end was cut by 3 bases, the J end by 5 bases, with 10 bases between. This CDR3 contains 13 residues. Germline values: CDR1 DFQATT, CDR2 SNEGSKA (reference sequence). CDR3 amino acids: CSARVDVNEKLFF. CDR3 nucleotides: TGCAGTGCTAGGGTGGACGTAAATGAAAAACTGTTTTTT.